Below, 21 T cell receptor beta chains from the same sample are listed, as sequenced in a study of blood T cell repertoires in COVID-19. Using immunoSEQ multiplex PCR, the repertoire was profiled, and TCRdb retains in-frame clones only, with some absent. The sample records about 400,000 clones, over 75% being singletons. The specimen was PBMCs or T cells enriched from blood (not recorded which). The receptor set was obtained from a woman in her 40s with acute COVID-19.

V is TRBV23-1 and J is TRBJ1-5; 8 bases agree with TRBD1. TRBV23-1 qualifies as an ORF whose function is uncertain. Trimming removed 4 bases from V and 2 bases from J; junction bases left unmatched: 7. This CDR3 is built from 16 residues. The CDR3: CASSRTTGDGNQPQHF. CDR3 nucleotide sequence: TGCGCCAGCAGTCGGACGACAGGGGACGGCAATCAGCCCCAGCATTTT.

The CDR3 region has the DNA TGTGCCAGCAGGGACAGTCCAATGAACACTGAAGCTTTCTTT. The encoded protein is CASRDSPMNTEAFF. The genes are TRBV6-5 and TRBJ1-1, with D perhaps matching TRBD1 (6 bases). The CDR3 runs to 14 residues. V was clipped by 6 bases and J by 0 bases, with 11 bases between them. Germline V CDR1 and CDR2: MNHEY, SVGAGI.

This chain's CDR3 is CASSEEVAQGRETQYF. The CDR3, as DNA: TGTGCCAGCAGTGAAGAAGTGGCCCAAGGGAGAGAGACCCAGTACTTC. The V call is TRBV6-1, the J call TRBJ2-5, with a weak D call TRBD2 (5 bases). The CDR3 contains 16 residues. Trimming stripped 1 base from V and 4 bases from J, with 16 bases between. CDR1 and CDR2 (germline): MNHNS, SASEGT.

V and J are TRBV7-9 and TRBJ2-5, with D maybe TRBD2 (5 bases). Germline-derived CDR1 and CDR2 are SEHNR and FQNEAQ (reference sequence). CDR3 size: 14 residues. Trimming shortened V by 0 bases and J by 5 bases, and 10 bases separated the two germline ends. The CDR3 loop is CASSLALAGETQYF. Here the CDR3 DNA reads TGTGCCAGCAGCTTAGCTCTAGCTGGCGAGACCCAGTACTTC.

This rearrangement joins TRBV19 to TRBJ2-1, with 9 positions matching TRBD1. Germline V gene sequence: CDR1 LNHDA, CDR2 SQIVND (reference sequence). The CDR3 is 14 amino acids. J was trimmed by 7 bases and V by 7 bases; bases with no gene match: 8. CDR3 region: CASNRDREMNEQFF. CDR3 in DNA: TGTGCCAGTAACCGGGACAGGGAAATGAATGAGCAGTTCTTC.

About this clone: The junction does not match germline at one end; this may be a read error. This chain links TRBV4-1 with TRBJ2-7; the match to TRBD1 covers 7 bases. This CDR3 contains 14 residues. The germline CDR1 and CDR2 sequences are MGHRA and YSYEKL. CDR3 coding DNA: TGCACCAGCGGAAACACAGGGGACGGATACGAGCAGTACTTC. Protein sequence: CTSGNTGDGYEQYF.

This chain uses TRBV5-4 with TRBJ1-2, with 8 bases fitting TRBD1. J lost 4 bases, V lost 6 bases, and 8 bases had no gene match. The CDR3 has 14 residues. Germline V gene data show CDR1 as SGHNT and CDR2 as YYREEE (reference sequence). CDR3 residues: CASTRTGSAYGYTF. The CDR3 DNA reads TGTGCCAGCACCCGGACAGGGAGTGCCTATGGCTACACCTTC.

The V gene is TRBV2, the J gene TRBJ1-2, with a possible D match to TRBD1 (6 bases). From germline, CDR1 is SNHLY and CDR2 FYNNEI. CDR3 length equals 14 residues. V dropped 2 bases and J dropped 10 bases, with 17 bases sitting between them. CDR3 nucleotides: TGTGCCAGCAGTGAAACTCTCACAGGGTCTGACTACACCTTC. Translation: CASSETLTGSDYTF.

The chain links TRBV4-1 to TRBJ2-3; unclear D gene. The CDR3 has 13 residues. V shed 4 bases and J shed 4 bases, with 9 bases lying between them. CDR1 is MGHRA, CDR2 YSYEKL, per germline. The CDR3 DNA is TGCGCCAGCAGCCTACGCCGGGCAGATACGCAGTATTTT. This sequence encodes CASSLRRADTQYF.

The gene calls are TRBV15 and TRBJ1-5; D unresolved. V shed 0 bases and J shed 9 bases, with 12 bases lying between them. The CDR3 length is 14 residues. Germline V gene data show CDR1 as LNHNV and CDR2 as YYDKDF (reference sequence). The CDR3 reads CATSRDRGSRPQHF. The CDR3 region has the DNA TGTGCCACCAGCAGAGATCGGGGTTCTCGGCCCCAGCATTTT.

CDR3 amino acids: CASSSQRGQGVGNTIYF. The CDR3 nucleotides read TGTGCCAGCAGCTCCCAGCGCGGACAGGGGGTCGGAAACACCATATATTTT. This rearrangement joins TRBV7-9 to TRBJ1-3; 10 bases match TRBD1. CDR3 length equals 17 residues. Germline V gene lookup returns CDR1 SEHNR and CDR2 FQNEAQ (reference sequence). The junction had 10 bases not matched to a gene; V was cut back by 4 bases and J by 4 bases.

The rearrangement uses TRBV19 and TRBJ1-1, with D unresolved. Deletions cut 9 bases from V and 4 bases from J, with 15 bases between. CDR3 length: 13 residues. CDR1 is LNHDA, CDR2 SQIVND, per germline (reference sequence). As DNA, the CDR3 is TGTGCCAGCTACTCCCGAGCGGGCACTGAAGCTTTCTTT. Translation: CASYSRAGTEAFF.

The chain employs TRBV4-1 and TRBJ2-2; D might be TRBD2 (6 bases). The CDR3 runs 16 residues. CDR1 MGHRA and CDR2 YSYEKL come from the germline V gene. With 4 bases removed from V and 6 bases from J, the gap between germline ends came to 18 bases. CDR3 loop: CASSRSPGGESGELFF. CDR3 nucleotide sequence: TGCGCCAGCAGCCGGAGCCCCGGCGGGGAGTCCGGGGAGCTGTTTTTT.

The chain carries TRBV4-1 and TRBJ1-2; a weak D match, TRBD1 (6 bases). CDR1 and CDR2 (germline): MGHRA, YSYEKL. V dropped 1 base and J dropped 0 bases, with 9 bases sitting between them. CDR3 size: 15 residues. CDR3 DNA: TGCGCCAGCAGCCAAGGGACAGAAGCTAACTATGGCTACACCTTC. This encodes CASSQGTEANYGYTF.

This sequence joins TRBV18 and TRBJ2-3, with D unclear. The CDR3 is made up of 12 amino acids. The V and J ends lost 4 bases and 2 bases respectively, with 4 bases between them. Germline CDR1 is KGHSH and CDR2 is LQKENI. CDR3 sequence reads: CASSRDTDTQYF. CDR3 sequence (DNA): TGTGCCAGCTCACGCGACACAGATACGCAGTATTTT.

The chain joins TRBV30 to TRBJ1-1; tentatively, D is TRBD1 (6 bases). The CDR3 covers 15 residues. The germline V gene has CDR1 GTSNPN and CDR2 SVGIG (reference sequence). Trimming left V 2 bases short and J 3 bases short, with 16 bases between. In DNA, the CDR3 is TGTGCCTGGAGTCAGGGGCTGGGTTGGGACACTGAAGCTTTCTTT. It yields the protein CAWSQGLGWDTEAFF. The full variable domain, its missing parts supplied by reference TRBV30 and TRBJ1-1, is SQTIHQWPATLVQPVGSPLSLECTVEGTSNPNLYWYRQAAGRGLQLLFYSVGIGQISSEVPQNLSASRPQDRQFILSSKKLLLSDSGFYLCAWSQGLGWDTEAFFGQGTRLTVV.

This chain joins TRBV30 and TRBJ2-2, with a possible D match to TRBD1 (6 bases). The V gene lost 1 base and the J gene lost 0 bases, with 12 bases spanning the gap. Germline CDR1 GTSNPN, CDR2 SVGIG (reference sequence). The CDR3 contains 16 residues. This chain's CDR3 is CAWSGTALTNTGELFF. Written as DNA, the CDR3 is TGTGCCTGGAGTGGGACAGCACTTACGAACACCGGGGAGCTGTTTTTT.

V is TRBV10-3 and J is TRBJ2-7; TRBD1 agrees at 11 bases. Trimming cost V 2 bases and J 6 bases; bases outside gene matches: 6. This CDR3 is built from 15 residues. Germline V CDR1 and CDR2: ENHRY, SYGVKD. The CDR3 sequence is CAISERGQGVLEQYF. As DNA, the CDR3 is TGTGCCATCAGTGAGCGGGGACAGGGGGTCCTCGAGCAGTACTTC.

The rearrangement joins TRBV4-1 to TRBJ1-2, with TRBD1 as a possible D gene (5 bases). Germline loops: CDR1 MGHRA, CDR2 YSYEKL. The CDR3 runs 13 residues. Deletions cut 4 bases from V and 6 bases from J, with 12 bases between. The CDR3 spells CASSPGQGNGYTF. CDR3 nucleotide sequence: TGCGCCAGCAGCCCTGGGCAGGGAAATGGCTACACCTTC.

The chain recombines TRBV18 with TRBJ1-1; possibly TRBD1 for D (6 bases). V was cut by 1 base and J by 1 base, with 13 bases left in between. Germline lookup yields CDR1 KGHSH and CDR2 LQKENI. This CDR3 has 16 amino acids. The CDR3 reads CASSPLRQATNTEAFF. CDR3 DNA: TGTGCCAGCTCACCACTCCGACAGGCAACGAACACTGAAGCTTTCTTT.

The genes are TRBV14 and TRBJ2-1; TRBD2 agrees at 11 bases. There are 15 residues in the CDR3. Per the germline V gene, CDR1 is SGHDN and CDR2 is FVKESK. Losses at the gene ends were 4 bases for V and 2 bases for J; bases not matched to a gene: 1. The DNA of the CDR3 is TGTGCCAGCAGCCTACTAGCGGGGGCCTACAATGAGCAGTTCTTC. Protein sequence: CASSLLAGAYNEQFF.